This is a list of T cell receptor beta chains from one sample in a study of T cell responses to AZD1222 COVID-19 vaccine. The method was immunoSEQ multiplex PCR; TCRdb's version includes in-frame clones alone and lacks a portion of them. The repertoire holds 90,000 to 120,000 clones, with around 90% as singletons. The specimen comprised peripheral blood, sampled on day 0 of AZD1222 vaccination. Receptors were obtained from an adult in good health. The CDR3 runs from the conserved cysteine through the conserved F or W. The D gene is left open where the match is weak. Rows may omit the clone size; those that give it use once, few, many or a size class.

j_gene	d_gene	abundance	v_gene	CDR3nt	CDR3aa
TRBJ1-3	-	-	TRBV10-3	TGTGCCATCAGAAGTCCCGGACAGTCGAATGGAAACACCATATATTTT	CAIRSPGQSNGNTIYF
TRBJ2-7	TRBD2	few	TRBV30	TGTGCCTGGAGTGTGAAAACTAGCGGGGGCTACGAGCAGTACTTC	CAWSVKTSGGYEQYF
TRBJ1-3	TRBD1	-	TRBV29-1	TGCAGCGTTGAAGGGGACAGTCGGACGAGAAACACCATATATTTT	CSVEGDSRTRNTIYF
TRBJ1-5	-	-	TRBV7-8	TGTGCCAGCAGCTTATGGGGCTCTGCGGGAAATCAGCCCCAGCATTTT	CASSLWGSAGNQPQHF
TRBJ2-7	TRBD2	-	TRBV28	TGTGCCAGCCTGGGCGGGACTAGTGGCGAGCAGTACTTC	CASLGGTSGEQYF
TRBJ1-5	TRBD1	-	TRBV6-6	TGTGCCAGCAGTTACTCGATTGGGACAGCGGATCAGCCCCAGCATTTT	CASSYSIGTADQPQHF
TRBJ1-5	TRBD1	-	TRBV18	TGTGCCAGCTCATTTGGACAGGGGGGGTTTCAGCCCCAGCATTTT	CASSFGQGGFQPQHF
TRBJ1-1	-	-	TRBV5-1	TGCGCCAGCAGCTTGGCCGGGGAGAGGACTGAAGCTTTCTTT	CASSLAGERTEAFF
TRBJ2-5	-	-	TRBV5-4	TGTGCCAGCAGCTTGGCCAGGGGCCAGGAGACCCAGTACTTC	CASSLARGQETQYF
TRBJ1-2	TRBD1	-	TRBV5-6	TGTGCCAGCAGCTGGGGGACAGGGGTCTCACCGTATGGCTACACCTTC	CASSWGTGVSPYGYTF
TRBJ2-3	-	-	TRBV7-2	TGTGCCAGTCGAAGTGGGGGGACCAGCACAGATACGCAGTATTTT	CASRSGGTSTDTQYF
TRBJ2-5	-	-	TRBV2	TGTGCCAGCCATAGAGACTACTCGAAAGAGACCCAGTACTTC	CASHRDYSKETQYF
TRBJ2-2	TRBD1	-	TRBV30	TGTGCCTGGACCCGACAGGGAAGGACCGGGGAGCTGTTTTTT	CAWTRQGRTGELFF
TRBJ2-6	-	-	TRBV11-3	TGTGCCAGCAGCCGGAGCGGAACTGGGGCCAACGTCCTGACTTTC	CASSRSGTGANVLTF
TRBJ1-1	-	-	TRBV7-2	TGTGCCAGCAGCTTTTCCGCGGGGGTCAACACTGAAGCTTTCTTT	CASSFSAGVNTEAFF
TRBJ2-5	TRBD2	-	TRBV10-3	TGTGCCATCAGTGAGTCCCTAGCGGGGGGCGAGACCCAGTACTTC	CAISESLAGGETQYF
TRBJ1-2	TRBD1	-	TRBV5-4	TGTGCCAGCAGCACATACAGGGGGGGTGGCTACACCTTC	CASSTYRGGGYTF
TRBJ1-4	TRBD1	once	TRBV5-6	TGTGCCAGCAGCCCAGGGACAGGGTTCGGTGAAAAACTGTTTTTT	CASSPGTGFGEKLFF
TRBJ2-2	TRBD2	-	TRBV7-3	TGTGCCAGCAGCTTAATGGGGGCTAGCGGGAGCACCGGGGAGCTGTTTTTT	CASSLMGASGSTGELFF
TRBJ1-5	-	-	TRBV5-3	TGTGCCAGAAGCCCCCAGGCACAGATCTTTTATAGCAATCAGCCCCAGCATTTT	CARSPQAQIFYSNQPQHF
TRBJ1-1	-	-	TRBV27	TGTGCCAGCAATCTCTTAGGTGTTATTGGGGATCACACTGAAGCTTTCTTT	CASNLLGVIGDHTEAFF
TRBJ1-1	TRBD1	-	TRBV6-2/TRBV6-3	TGTGCCAGCAGTGACAGGGGATTCAACACTGAAGCTTTCTTT	CASSDRGFNTEAFF
TRBJ2-5	-	-	TRBV27	TGTGCCAGCAGTTTGGACGGGTTTGGGACCCAGTACTTC	CASSLDGFGTQYF
TRBJ2-7	-	-	TRBV18	TGTGCCAGCTCACCCTCAAGGACCTACGAGCAGTACTTC	CASSPSRTYEQYF
TRBJ1-2	TRBD1	-	TRBV19	TGTGCCAGTAGTCCCAAAATCGACAGGGGGTATGGCTACACCTTC	CASSPKIDRGYGYTF
TRBJ2-4	-	once	TRBV7-2	TGTGCCAGCACTTATGACCCGGCCATTCAGTACTTC	CASTYDPAIQYF
TRBJ2-3	TRBD2	-	TRBV7-2	TGTGCCAGCAGCCAGGGGACTAGCGGGGGGGCCCCAGATACGCAGTATTTT	CASSQGTSGGAPDTQYF
TRBJ2-1	-	-	TRBV28	TGTGCCAGCGGCCCCACGGGGAGGAATGAGCAGTTCTTC	CASGPTGRNEQFF
TRBJ1-1	-	-	TRBV18	TGTGCCAGCTCTCTTCAAGCTGGAGTACTGAACACTGAAGCTTTCTTT	CASSLQAGVLNTEAFF
TRBJ2-3	-	-	TRBV4-1	TGCGCCAGCAGCCAAGTTGGGGCAGGCCGCACAGATACGCAGTATTTT	CASSQVGAGRTDTQYF
TRBJ1-2	-	-	TRBV6-2/TRBV6-3	TGTGCCAGCAGTTACTTGGGCTATGGCTACACCTTC	CASSYLGYGYTF
TRBJ2-3	TRBD2	-	TRBV27	TGTGCCAGCAGTTCGGGACTAGCGAGCACAGATACGCAGTATTTT	CASSSGLASTDTQYF
TRBJ2-2	TRBD2	-	TRBV9	TGTGCCAGCAGCCTGACCCCTAGCGGGAGGGAAACCGGGGAGCTGTTTTTT	CASSLTPSGRETGELFF
TRBJ1-2	-	-	TRBV7-9	TGTGCCCTTCGGGCAGAACGAGGCTACACCTTC	CALRAERGYTF
TRBJ2-2	TRBD2	-	TRBV9	TGTGCCAGCAGTCGTACTAGCGGGAGAACCGGGGAGCTGTTTTTT	CASSRTSGRTGELFF
TRBJ1-2	-	-	TRBV18	TGTGCCAGCTCACCTTCGGGGGCGGCTAACTATGGCTACACCTTC	CASSPSGAANYGYTF